This T cell receptor (beta chain) was retrieved from a study of blood T cell repertoires in COVID-19. At the level of the study: The study drew acute and convalescent COVID-19 samples from the United States, Italy and Spain. The cDNA or gDNA used as material had been derived from T cells, B-cell-depleted T cells, or PBMCs.

Repertoires were generated with immunoSEQ multiplex PCR, while TCRdb's copy carries only in-frame clones and drops some. The table has approximately 200,000 clones, more than 80% seen once. This CDR3 has 17 amino acids. Per germline, CDR1 GTSNPN and CDR2 SVGIG (reference sequence). V was clipped by 0 bases and J by 1 base; unmatched bases: 5. Cohorts were assigned according to the clinical history that participants reported. The sequence derives from a young woman in a cohort exposed to, infected with or recovered from COVID-19 (not recorded which). The gene calls are TRBV30 and TRBJ2-2; 10 positions match TRBD2. The sample taken for sequencing was PBMCs or T cells enriched from blood (not recorded which). In nucleotides, the CDR3 is TGTGCCTGGAGTGTACTACTAGCGGGACGGAACACCGGGGAGCTGTTTTTT. As protein: CAWSVLLAGRNTGELFF.